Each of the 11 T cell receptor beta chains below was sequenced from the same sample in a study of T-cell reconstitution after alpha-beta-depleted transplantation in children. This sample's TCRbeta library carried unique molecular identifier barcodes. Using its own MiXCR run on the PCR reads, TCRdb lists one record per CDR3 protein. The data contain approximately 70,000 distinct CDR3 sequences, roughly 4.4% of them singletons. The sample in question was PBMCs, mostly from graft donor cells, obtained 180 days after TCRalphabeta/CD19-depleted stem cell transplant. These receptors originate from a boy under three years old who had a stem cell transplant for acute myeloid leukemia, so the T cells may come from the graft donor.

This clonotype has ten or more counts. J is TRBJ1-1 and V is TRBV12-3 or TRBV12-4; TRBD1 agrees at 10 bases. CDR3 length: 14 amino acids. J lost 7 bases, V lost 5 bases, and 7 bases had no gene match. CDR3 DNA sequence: TGTGCCAGCAGTCCTCGACAGGGGGCGGGTGAAGCTTTCTTT. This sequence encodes CASSPRQGAGEAFF.

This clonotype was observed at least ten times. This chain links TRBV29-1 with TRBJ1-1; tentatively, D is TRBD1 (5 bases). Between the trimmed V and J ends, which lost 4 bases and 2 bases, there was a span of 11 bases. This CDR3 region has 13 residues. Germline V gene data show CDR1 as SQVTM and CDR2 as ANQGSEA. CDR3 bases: TGCAGCGTTGCTAGGACACTTAACACTGAAGCTTTCTTT. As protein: CSVARTLNTEAFF. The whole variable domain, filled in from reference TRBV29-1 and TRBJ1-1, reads SAVISQKPSRDICQRGTSLTIQCQVDSQVTMMFWYRQQPGQSLTLIATANQGSEATYESGFVIDKFPISRPNLTFSTLTVSNMSPEDSSIYLCSVARTLNTEAFFGQGTRLTVV.

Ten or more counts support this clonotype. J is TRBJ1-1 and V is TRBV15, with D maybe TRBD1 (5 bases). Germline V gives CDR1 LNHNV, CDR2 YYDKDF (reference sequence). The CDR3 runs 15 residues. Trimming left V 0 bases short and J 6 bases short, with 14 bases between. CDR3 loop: CATSRESGARAEAFF. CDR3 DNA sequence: TGTGCCACCAGCAGAGAGAGTGGGGCGCGGGCTGAAGCTTTCTTT.

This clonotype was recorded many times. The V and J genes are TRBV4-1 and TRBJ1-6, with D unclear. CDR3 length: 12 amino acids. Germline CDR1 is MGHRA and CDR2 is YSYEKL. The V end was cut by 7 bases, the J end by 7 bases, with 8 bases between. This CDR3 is CASNLPNSPLHF. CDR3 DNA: TGCGCCAGCAACCTTCCAAATTCACCCCTCCACTTT.

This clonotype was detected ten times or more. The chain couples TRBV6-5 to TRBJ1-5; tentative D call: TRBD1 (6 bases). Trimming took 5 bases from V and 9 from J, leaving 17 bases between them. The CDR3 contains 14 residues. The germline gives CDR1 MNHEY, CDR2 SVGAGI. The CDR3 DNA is TGTGCCAGCAGTCCCGGGACACCCGCAATGCCCCAGCATTTT. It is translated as CASSPGTPAMPQHF.

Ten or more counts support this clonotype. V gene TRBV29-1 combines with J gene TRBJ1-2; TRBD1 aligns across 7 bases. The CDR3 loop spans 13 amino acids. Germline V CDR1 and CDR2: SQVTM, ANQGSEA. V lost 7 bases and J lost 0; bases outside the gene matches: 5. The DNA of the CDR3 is TGCAGCGGCCGGACAGGCCCTAACTATGGCTACACCTTC. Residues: CSGRTGPNYGYTF.

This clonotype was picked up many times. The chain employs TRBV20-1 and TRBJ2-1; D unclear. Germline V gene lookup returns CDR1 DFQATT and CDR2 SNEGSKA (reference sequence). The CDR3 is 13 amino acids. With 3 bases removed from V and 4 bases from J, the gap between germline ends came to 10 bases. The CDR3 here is CSASPLDYNEQFF. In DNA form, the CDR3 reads TGCAGTGCTAGCCCCCTGGATTACAATGAGCAGTTCTTC.

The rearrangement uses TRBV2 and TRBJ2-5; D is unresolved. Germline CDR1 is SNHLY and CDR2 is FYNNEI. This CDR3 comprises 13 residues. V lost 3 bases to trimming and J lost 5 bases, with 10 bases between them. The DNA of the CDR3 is TGTGCCAGCAGTGACCCCCGCGCCGAGACCCAGTACTTC. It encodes CASSDPRAETQYF.

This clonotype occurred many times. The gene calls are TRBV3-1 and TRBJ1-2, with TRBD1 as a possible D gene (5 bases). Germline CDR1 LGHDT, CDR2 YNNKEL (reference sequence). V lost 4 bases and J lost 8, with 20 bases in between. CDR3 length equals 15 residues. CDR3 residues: CASSPRGGTAEGYTF. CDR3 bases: TGTGCCAGCAGCCCCCGGGGAGGGACGGCGGAAGGCTACACCTTC. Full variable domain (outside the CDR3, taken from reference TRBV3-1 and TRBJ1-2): DTAVSQTPKYLVTQMGNDKSIKCEQNLGHDTMYWYKQDSKKFLKIMFSYNNKELIINETVPNRFSPKSPDKAHLNLHINSLELGDSAVYFCASSPRGGTAEGYTFGSGTRLTVV.

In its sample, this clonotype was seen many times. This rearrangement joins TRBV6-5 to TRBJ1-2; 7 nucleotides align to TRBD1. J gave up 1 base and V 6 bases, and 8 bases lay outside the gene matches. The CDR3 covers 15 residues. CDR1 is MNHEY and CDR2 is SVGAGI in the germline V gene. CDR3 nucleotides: TGTGCCAGCAGCCTGACAGGGAAGGATAACTATGGCTACACCTTC. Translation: CASSLTGKDNYGYTF.

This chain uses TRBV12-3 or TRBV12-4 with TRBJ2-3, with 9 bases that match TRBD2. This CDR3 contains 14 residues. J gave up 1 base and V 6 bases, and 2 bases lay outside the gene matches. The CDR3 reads CASRSGGRTDTQYF. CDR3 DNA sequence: TGTGCCAGCAGAAGCGGGGGGCGCACAGATACGCAGTATTTT.